This T cell receptor (beta chain) is drawn from a study of T cells after yellow fever vaccination. Overall study context: SMART-Seq v4 Ultra Low Input handled preparation of low-cell-number fractions. Findings of the study overall: In post-booster samples, most primary-vaccination clones reappeared (roughly 96% CD4, approximately 91% CD8).

This clonotype was counted only a few times. Its antigen is not identified. Universal primer sites and UMIs were introduced during 5'RACE template-switching synthesis of TCR cDNA. TCRdb recomputed calls from the 5' RACE reads with MiXCR, one row per CDR3 protein. The data contain 300,000 to 350,000 distinct CDR3 sequences, roughly 8.4% of them singletons. Germline CDR1 reads SGHDT; CDR2 reads YYEEEE. V was cut by 3 bases and J by 4 bases, with 13 bases left in between. The CDR3 extends over 15 amino acids. The chain links TRBV5-6 to TRBJ2-2; the D call may be TRBD1 or TRBD2 (5 bases each). The receptor was isolated from a young man who received the YFV17D yellow fever vaccine. The sample consisted of PBMCs, taken about 41 days after the first yellow fever vaccination. The CDR3 nucleotides are TGTGCCAGCAGCTGGACGGGGCGAGTCACCGGGGAGCTGTTTTTT. It encodes CASSWTGRVTGELFF.